The sequence of this T cell receptor (beta chain) was determined in a study of identifying expanded T cells in peripheral blood. Germline V CDR1 and CDR2: SGHRS, YFSETQ. Deletions cut 5 bases from V and 0 bases from J, with 12 bases between. This CDR3 is built from 16 residues. Clones were read by immunoSEQ multiplex PCR, and TCRdb kept only the in-frame ones, dropping some. The sample consists of about 91,000 clones, around nine tenths of them appearing once. Findings and limits, study-wide: Clone count variance between roughly 2-week samples rose with total template count.

No infections or other immune events were documented during collection. With regard to this clone: Its antigen remains unidentified.

This sequence originates from a person aged 18 to 75 in good health. What was sequenced was blood. This sequence joins TRBV5-1 and TRBJ1-6; a possible D gene is TRBD1 (6 bases). The CDR3 DNA reads TGCGCCAGCAGTGTGGGGGCTAGCTCCTATAATTCACCCCTCCACTTT. This codes for CASSVGASSYNSPLHF.